This is a list of T cell receptor beta chains from one sample in a study of OX40 agonist ivuxolimab in advanced cancers. Assay used: immunoSEQ multiplex PCR; TCRdb lists only in-frame clones, some missing. The top ten clones hold 0.31% of a sample with over 150,000 clones, roughly 94% of them seen once. The sequencing used CD4+ or CD8+ T cells sorted from blood, collected in a trial of the OX40 agonist ivuxolimab. Receptor source: an adult with an advanced solid tumor such as melanoma, head and neck, liver or kidney cancer. CDR3s include the opening cysteine and the closing phenylalanine or tryptophan. The order of the fields is D gene, V gene, J gene, clone size, CDR3 DNA, CDR3 protein. The D gene is left open where the match is weak. Expanded clones get a size class; other rows say once, few or many, or leave the size out.

TRBD1,TRBV19,TRBJ1-3,NA,TGTGCCAGCGCCGACAGGGCCTCTGGAAACACCATATATTTT,CASADRASGNTIYF
NA,TRBV6-1,TRBJ1-1,NA,TGTGCCAGCAGTGAAGCTTGGGGCTTTGAAGCTTTCTTT,CASSEAWGFEAFF
TRBD2,TRBV5-4,TRBJ2-1,once,TGTGCCAGCAGACCCGGGACTAGCGGGAGTTCCTACAATGAGCAGTTCTTC,CASRPGTSGSSYNEQFF
NA,TRBV25-1,TRBJ2-7,NA,TGTGCCAGCAGCCCGGGGGCAATGGGCCACTATAGCGGCGAGCAGTACTTC,CASSPGAMGHYSGEQYF
NA,TRBV6-6,TRBJ1-2,NA,TGTGCCAGCAGTACCCCGGACAGCTATGGCTACACCTTC,CASSTPDSYGYTF
NA,TRBV27,TRBJ2-3,NA,TGTGCCAGCACTTGGGGGGCTACAGATACGCAGTATTTT,CASTWGATDTQYF
NA,TRBV4-1,TRBJ1-1,NA,TGCGCCAGCAGCCATCCCCAAGCCGGGACAGAAGCTTTCTTT,CASSHPQAGTEAFF
NA,TRBV15,TRBJ2-4,NA,TGTGCCACCAGCAGAGATCTGGGGGGTGCGTACATTCAGTACTTC,CATSRDLGGAYIQYF
NA,TRBV18,TRBJ2-1,NA,TGTGCCAGCTCATTTCAAAATGAGCAGTTCTTC,CASSFQNEQFF
NA,TRBV6-5,TRBJ2-7,NA,TGTGCCAGCAGTAGACGGGAGCGGGCGACTTTTGAGCAGTACTTC,CASSRRERATFEQYF
NA,TRBV20-1,TRBJ1-2,NA,TGCAGTGCTAGATTCAATGGCTACACCTTC,CSARFNGYTF
TRBD2,TRBV5-4,TRBJ2-7,NA,TGTGCCAGCAGCCCCTGGGGAAGCGGGGGGTCCTACGAGCAGTACTTC,CASSPWGSGGSYEQYF
TRBD2,TRBV7-2,TRBJ2-2,NA,TGTGCCAGCAGCTTCCGGGGGGGCGTCACCGGGGAGCTGTTTTTT,CASSFRGGVTGELFF
NA,TRBV4-3,TRBJ2-5,NA,TGCGCCAGCAGCCAAGATCTGGGGGTCTACCAAGAGACCCAGTACTTC,CASSQDLGVYQETQYF
NA,TRBV19,TRBJ2-7,NA,TGTGCCAGTAGTATCCCCGCCGAGCAGCAGCAGTACTTC,CASSIPAEQQQYF